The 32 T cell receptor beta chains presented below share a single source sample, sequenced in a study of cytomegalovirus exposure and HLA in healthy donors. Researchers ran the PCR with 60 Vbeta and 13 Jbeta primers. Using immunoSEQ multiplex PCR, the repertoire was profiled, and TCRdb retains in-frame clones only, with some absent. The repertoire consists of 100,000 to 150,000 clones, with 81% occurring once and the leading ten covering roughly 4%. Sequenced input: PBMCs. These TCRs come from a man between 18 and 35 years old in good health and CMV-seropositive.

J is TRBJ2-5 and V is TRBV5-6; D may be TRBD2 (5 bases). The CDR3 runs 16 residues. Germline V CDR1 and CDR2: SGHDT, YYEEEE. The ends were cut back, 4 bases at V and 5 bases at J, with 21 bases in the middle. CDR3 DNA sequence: TGTGCCAGCAGCCCGACGCGAGGGCGGGCCCCGGAGACCCAGTACTTC. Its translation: CASSPTRGRAPETQYF.

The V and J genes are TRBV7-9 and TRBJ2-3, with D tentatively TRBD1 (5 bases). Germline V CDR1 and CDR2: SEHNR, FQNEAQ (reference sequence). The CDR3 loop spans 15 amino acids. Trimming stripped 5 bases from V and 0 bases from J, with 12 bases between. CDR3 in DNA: TGTGCCAGCAGCACCCCCAGGGCAAGCACAGATACGCAGTATTTT. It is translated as CASSTPRASTDTQYF.

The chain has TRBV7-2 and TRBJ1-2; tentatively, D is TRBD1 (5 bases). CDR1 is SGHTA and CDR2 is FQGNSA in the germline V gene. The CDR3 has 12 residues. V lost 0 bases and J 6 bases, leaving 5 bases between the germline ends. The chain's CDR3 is CASSLAGDGYTF. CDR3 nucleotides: TGTGCCAGCAGCTTAGCAGGGGATGGCTACACCTTC.

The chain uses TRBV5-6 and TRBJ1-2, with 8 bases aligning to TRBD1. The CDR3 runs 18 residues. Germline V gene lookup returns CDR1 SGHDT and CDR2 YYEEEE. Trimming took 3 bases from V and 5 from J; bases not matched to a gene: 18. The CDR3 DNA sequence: TGTGCCAGCAGCTCGGCAACCGAAACAGGGGGGGCTCGATATGGCTACACCTTC. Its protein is CASSSATETGGARYGYTF.

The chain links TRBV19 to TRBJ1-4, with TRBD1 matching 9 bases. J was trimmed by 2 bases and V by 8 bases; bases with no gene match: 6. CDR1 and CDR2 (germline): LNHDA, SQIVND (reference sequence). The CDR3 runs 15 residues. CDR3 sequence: CASSGQGGTNEKLFF. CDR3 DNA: TGTGCCAGTTCGGGACAGGGAGGCACTAATGAAAAACTGTTTTTT.

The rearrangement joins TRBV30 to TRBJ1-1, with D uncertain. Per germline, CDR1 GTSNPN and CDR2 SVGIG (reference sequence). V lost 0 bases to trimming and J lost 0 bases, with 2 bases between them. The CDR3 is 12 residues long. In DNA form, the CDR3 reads TGTGCCTGGAGTGTTATGAACACTGAAGCTTTCTTT. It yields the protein CAWSVMNTEAFF.

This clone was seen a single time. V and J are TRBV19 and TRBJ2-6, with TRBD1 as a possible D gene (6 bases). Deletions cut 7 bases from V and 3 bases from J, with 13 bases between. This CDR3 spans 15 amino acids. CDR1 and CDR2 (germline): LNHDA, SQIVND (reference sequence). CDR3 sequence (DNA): TGTGCCAGTACCCCCAACAGGGTTGGGGCCAACGTCCTGACTTTC. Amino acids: CASTPNRVGANVLTF.

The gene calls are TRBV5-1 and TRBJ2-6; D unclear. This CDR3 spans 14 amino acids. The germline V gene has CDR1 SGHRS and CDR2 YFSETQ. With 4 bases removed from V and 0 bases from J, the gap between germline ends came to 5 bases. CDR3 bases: TGCGCCAGCAGCCGGTTCTCTGGGGCCAACGTCCTGACTTTC. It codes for CASSRFSGANVLTF.

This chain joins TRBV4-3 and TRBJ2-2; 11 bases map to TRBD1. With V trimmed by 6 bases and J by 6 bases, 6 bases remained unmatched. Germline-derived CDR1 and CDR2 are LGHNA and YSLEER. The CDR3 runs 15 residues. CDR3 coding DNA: TGCGCCAGCAGTCCGGGACAGGGGGGTTCCGGGGAGCTGTTTTTT. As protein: CASSPGQGGSGELFF.

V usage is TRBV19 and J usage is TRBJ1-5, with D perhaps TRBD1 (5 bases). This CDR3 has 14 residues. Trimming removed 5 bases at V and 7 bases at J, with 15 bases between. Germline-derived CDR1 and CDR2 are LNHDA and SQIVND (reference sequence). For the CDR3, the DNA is TGTGCCAGTAGTCGTGGGCCGGGGGGACAGCCCCAGCATTTT. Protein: CASSRGPGGQPQHF. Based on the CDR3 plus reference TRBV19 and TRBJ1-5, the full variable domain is DGGITQSPKYLFRKEGQNVTLSCEQNLNHDAMYWYRQDPGQGLRLIYYSQIVNDFQKGDIAEGYSVSREKKESFPLTVTSAQKNPTAFYLCASSRGPGGQPQHFGDGTRLSIL.

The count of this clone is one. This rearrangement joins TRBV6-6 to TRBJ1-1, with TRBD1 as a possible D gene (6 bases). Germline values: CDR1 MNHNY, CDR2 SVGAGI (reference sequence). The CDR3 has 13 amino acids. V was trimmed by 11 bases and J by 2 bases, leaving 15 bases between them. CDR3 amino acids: CAGTRGPNTEAFF. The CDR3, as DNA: TGTGCCGGGACCAGGGGCCCTAACACTGAAGCTTTCTTT.

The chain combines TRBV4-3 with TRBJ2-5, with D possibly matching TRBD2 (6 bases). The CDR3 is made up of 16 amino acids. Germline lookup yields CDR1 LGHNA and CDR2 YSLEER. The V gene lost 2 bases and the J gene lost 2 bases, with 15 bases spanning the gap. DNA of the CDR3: TGCGCCAGCAGCCAACCGACGGGACTGATACAAGAGACCCAGTACTTC. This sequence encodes CASSQPTGLIQETQYF.

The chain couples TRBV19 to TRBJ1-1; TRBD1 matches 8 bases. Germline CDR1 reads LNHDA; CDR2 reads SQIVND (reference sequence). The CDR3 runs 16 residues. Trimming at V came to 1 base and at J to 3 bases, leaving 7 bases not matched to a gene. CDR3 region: CASSIGLDRADTEAFF. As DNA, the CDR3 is TGTGCCAGTAGTATAGGGTTGGACAGGGCAGACACTGAAGCTTTCTTT.

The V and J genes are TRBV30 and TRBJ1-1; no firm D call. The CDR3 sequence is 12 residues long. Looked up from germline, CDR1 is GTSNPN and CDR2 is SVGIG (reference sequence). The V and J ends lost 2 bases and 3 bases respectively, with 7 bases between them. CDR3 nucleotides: TGTGCCTGGAGTTTTCATTACACTGAAGCTTTCTTT. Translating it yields CAWSFHYTEAFF.

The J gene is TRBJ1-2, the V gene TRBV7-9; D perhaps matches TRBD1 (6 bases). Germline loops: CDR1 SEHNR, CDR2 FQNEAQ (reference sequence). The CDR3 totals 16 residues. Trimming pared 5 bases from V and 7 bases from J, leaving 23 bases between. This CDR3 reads CASSPGQYLDSGGYTF. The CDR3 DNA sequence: TGTGCCAGCAGCCCAGGACAGTACCTCGACTCGGGTGGCTACACCTTC.

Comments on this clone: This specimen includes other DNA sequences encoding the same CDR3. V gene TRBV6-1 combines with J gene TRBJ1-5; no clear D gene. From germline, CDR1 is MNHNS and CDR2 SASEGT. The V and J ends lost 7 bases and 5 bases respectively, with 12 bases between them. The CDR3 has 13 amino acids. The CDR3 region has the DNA TGTGCCAGCATTGGTTCGGGTGATCAGCCCCAGCATTTT. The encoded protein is CASIGSGDQPQHF.

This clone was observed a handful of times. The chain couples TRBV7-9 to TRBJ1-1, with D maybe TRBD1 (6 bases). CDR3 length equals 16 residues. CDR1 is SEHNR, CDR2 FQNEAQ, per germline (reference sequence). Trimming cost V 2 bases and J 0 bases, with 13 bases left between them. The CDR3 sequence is CASSLRDIRMNTEAFF. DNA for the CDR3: TGTGCCAGCAGCTTAAGGGACATCCGCATGAACACTGAAGCTTTCTTT. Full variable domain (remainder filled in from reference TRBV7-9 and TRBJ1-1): DTGVSQNPRHKITKRGQNVTFRCDPISEHNRLYWYRQTLGQGPEFLTYFQNEAQLEKSRLLSDRFSAERPKGSFSTLEIQRTEQGDSAMYLCASSLRDIRMNTEAFFGQGTRLTVV.

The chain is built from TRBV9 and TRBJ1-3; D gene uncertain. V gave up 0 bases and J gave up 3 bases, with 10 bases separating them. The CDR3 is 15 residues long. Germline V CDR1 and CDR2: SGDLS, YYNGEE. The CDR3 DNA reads TGTGCCAGCAGCGTAGGTGCGGGGAATGGAAACACCATATATTTT. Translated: CASSVGAGNGNTIYF.

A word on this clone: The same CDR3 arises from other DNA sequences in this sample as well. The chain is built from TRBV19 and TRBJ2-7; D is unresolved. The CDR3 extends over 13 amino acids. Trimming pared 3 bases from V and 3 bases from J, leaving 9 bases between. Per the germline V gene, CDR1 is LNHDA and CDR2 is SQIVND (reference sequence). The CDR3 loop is CASSIGTDYEQYF. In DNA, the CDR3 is TGTGCCAGTAGTATCGGTACAGACTACGAGCAGTACTTC.

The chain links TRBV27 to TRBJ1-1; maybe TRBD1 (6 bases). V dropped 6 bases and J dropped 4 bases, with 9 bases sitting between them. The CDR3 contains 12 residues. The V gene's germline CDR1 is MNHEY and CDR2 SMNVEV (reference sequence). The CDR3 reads CASRKGGTEAFF. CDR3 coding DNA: TGTGCCAGCAGGAAAGGGGGCACTGAAGCTTTCTTT.

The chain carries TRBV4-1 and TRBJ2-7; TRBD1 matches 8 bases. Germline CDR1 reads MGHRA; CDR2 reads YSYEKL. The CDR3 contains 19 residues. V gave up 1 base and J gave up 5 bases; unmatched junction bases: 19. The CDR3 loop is CASSQATGHRGRILDEQYF. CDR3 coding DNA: TGCGCCAGCAGCCAAGCAACTGGCCACAGGGGGAGAATTTTGGACGAGCAGTACTTC.

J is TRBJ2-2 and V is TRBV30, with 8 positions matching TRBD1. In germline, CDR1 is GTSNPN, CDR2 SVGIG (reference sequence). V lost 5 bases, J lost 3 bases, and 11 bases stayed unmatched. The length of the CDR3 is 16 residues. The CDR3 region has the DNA TGTGCCTGGTCAAAAACAGGGGGTATCGACACCGGGGAGCTGTTTTTT. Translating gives CAWSKTGGIDTGELFF.

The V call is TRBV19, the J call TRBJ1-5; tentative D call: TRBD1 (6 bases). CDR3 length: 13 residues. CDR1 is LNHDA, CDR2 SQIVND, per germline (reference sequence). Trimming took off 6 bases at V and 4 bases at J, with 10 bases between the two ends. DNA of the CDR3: TGTGCCAGTAGCCCTCAGGGGAATCAGCCCCAGCATTTT. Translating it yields CASSPQGNQPQHF.

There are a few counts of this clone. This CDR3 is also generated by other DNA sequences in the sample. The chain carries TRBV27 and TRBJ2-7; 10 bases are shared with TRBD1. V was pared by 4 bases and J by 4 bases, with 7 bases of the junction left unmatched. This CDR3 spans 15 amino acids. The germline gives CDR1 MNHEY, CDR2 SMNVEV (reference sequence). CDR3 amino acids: CASSYPGQGLYEQYF. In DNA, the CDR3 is TGTGCCAGCAGTTACCCGGGACAGGGGTTGTACGAGCAGTACTTC.

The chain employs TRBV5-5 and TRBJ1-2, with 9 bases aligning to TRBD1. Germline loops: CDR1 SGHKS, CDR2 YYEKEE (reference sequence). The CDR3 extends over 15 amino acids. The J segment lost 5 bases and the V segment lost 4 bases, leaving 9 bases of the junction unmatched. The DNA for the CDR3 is TGTGCCAGCAGCAACACAGGGGGCAGTAATTATGGCTACACCTTC. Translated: CASSNTGGSNYGYTF.

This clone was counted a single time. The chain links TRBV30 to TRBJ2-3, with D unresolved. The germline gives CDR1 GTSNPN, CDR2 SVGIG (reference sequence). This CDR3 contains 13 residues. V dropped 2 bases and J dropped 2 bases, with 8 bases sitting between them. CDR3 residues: CAWSPQSTDTQYF. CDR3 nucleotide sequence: TGTGCCTGGAGTCCACAATCCACAGATACGCAGTATTTT. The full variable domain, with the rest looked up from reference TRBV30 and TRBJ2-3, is SQTIHQWPATLVQPVGSPLSLECTVEGTSNPNLYWYRQAAGRGLQLLFYSVGIGQISSEVPQNLSASRPQDRQFILSSKKLLLSDSGFYLCAWSPQSTDTQYFGPGTRLTVL.

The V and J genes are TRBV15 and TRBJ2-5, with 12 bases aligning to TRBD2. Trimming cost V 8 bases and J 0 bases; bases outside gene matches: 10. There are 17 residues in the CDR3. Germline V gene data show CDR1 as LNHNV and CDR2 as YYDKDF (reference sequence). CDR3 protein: CATSLLAGGAYQETQYF. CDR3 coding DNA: TGTGCCACCTCTCTACTAGCGGGGGGCGCGTACCAAGAGACCCAGTACTTC. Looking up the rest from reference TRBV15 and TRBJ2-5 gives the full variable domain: DAMVIQNPRYQVTQFGKPVTLSCSQTLNHNVMYWYQQKSSQAPKLLFHYYDKDFNNEADTPDNFQSRRPNTSFCFLDIRSPGLGDTAMYLCATSLLAGGAYQETQYFGPGTRLLVL.

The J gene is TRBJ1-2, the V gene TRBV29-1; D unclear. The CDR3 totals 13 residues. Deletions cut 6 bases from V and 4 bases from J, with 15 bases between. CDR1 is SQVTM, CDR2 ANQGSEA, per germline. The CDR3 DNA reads TGCAGCGTGGGAGGCTCATCTAGCTATGGCTACACCTTC. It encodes CSVGGSSSYGYTF.

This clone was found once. CDR3 DNA: TGTGCCAGCAGCCCTCAAGGAAAGGGGGCGTACGAGCAGTACTTC. Its protein product is CASSPQGKGAYEQYF. V usage is TRBV9 and J usage is TRBJ2-7; TRBD1 matches 7 bases. The germline gives CDR1 SGDLS, CDR2 YYNGEE. The CDR3 covers 15 residues. The V segment lost 4 bases and the J segment 4 bases; nucleotides outside the gene matches: 11. Together with reference TRBV9 and TRBJ2-7, the CDR3 gives the full variable domain: DSGVTQTPKHLITATGQRVTLRCSPRSGDLSVYWYQQSLDQGLQFLIQYYNGEERAKGNILERFSAQQFPDLHSELNLSSLELGDSALYFCASSPQGKGAYEQYFGPGTRLTVT.

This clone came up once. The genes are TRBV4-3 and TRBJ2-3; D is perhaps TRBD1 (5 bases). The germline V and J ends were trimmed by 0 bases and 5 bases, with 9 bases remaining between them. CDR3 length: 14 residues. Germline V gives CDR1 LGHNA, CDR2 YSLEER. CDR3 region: CASSQDREIDTQYF. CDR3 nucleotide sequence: TGCGCCAGCAGCCAAGACAGGGAAATAGATACGCAGTATTTT.

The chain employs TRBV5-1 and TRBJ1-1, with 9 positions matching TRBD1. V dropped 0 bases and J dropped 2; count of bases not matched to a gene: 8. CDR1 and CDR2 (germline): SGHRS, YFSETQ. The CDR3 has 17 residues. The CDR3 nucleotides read TGCGCCAGCAGCTTGGCGGGACAGGGTTCGAGAAACACTGAAGCTTTCTTT. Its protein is CASSLAGQGSRNTEAFF.

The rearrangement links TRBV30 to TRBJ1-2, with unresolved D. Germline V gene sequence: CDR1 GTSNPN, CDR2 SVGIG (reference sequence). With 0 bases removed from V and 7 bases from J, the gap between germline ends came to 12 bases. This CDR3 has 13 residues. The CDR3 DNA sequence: TGTGCCTGGAGTGTGGCGCAGGTGGGTGGCTACACCTTC. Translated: CAWSVAQVGGYTF.